This T cell receptor beta chain was recovered during a study of T cell responses to AZD1222 COVID-19 vaccine. Study information: Analyses pooled second doses at about 4 or about 12 weeks.

The CDR3 sequence is 16 residues long. Germline V gene sequence: CDR1 KGHDR, CDR2 SFDVKD. V trimming: 4 bases; J trimming: 0 bases; junction bases outside the gene matches: 5. This clone has a single count. The target antigen is unknown. Findings and caveats of the study: CD4 TCRs linked to vaccination spanned spike, dominating at 160-218 and 743-854. Increased Spike-specific TCR breadth and depth were observed after two AZD1222 doses. Just 6 or 7 people given AZD1222 tested seropositive at baseline.

Method: immunoSEQ multiplex PCR; TCRdb's copy keeps in-frame clones and lacks some. The sample contains roughly 150,000 clones, about 90% of which appear only once. The chain links TRBV24-1 to TRBJ2-1; TRBD1 aligns across 7 bases. The sequence came from an adult in good health. The specimen comprised peripheral blood, sampled on day 0 of AZD1222 vaccination. The CDR3 loop reads CATSDPTGSSYNEQFF. The DNA of the CDR3 is TGTGCCACCAGTGACCCGACAGGGAGCTCCTACAATGAGCAGTTCTTC.